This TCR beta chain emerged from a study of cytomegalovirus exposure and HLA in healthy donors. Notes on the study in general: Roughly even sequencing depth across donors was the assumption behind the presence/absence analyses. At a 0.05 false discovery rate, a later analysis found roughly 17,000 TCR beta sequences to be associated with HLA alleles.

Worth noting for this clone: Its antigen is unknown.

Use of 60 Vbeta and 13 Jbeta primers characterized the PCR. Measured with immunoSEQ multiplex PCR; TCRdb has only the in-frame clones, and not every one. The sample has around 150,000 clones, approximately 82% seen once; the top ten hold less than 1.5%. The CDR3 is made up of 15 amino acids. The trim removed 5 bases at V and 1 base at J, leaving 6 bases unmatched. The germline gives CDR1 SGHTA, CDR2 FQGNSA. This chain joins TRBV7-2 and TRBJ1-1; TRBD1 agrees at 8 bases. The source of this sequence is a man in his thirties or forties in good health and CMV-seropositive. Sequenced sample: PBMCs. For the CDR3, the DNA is TGTGCCAGCAGCCTAGGACAGGGATCGAACACTGAAGCTTTCTTT. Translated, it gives CASSLGQGSNTEAFF.